The rows below give T cell receptor beta chains drawn from one sample of a study of early T cells in non-severe SARS-CoV-2 infection. TCRdb recomputed calls from the 5' RACE reads with MiXCR, one row per CDR3 protein. The sample shows 30,000 to 35,000 distinct CDR3 sequences, around 4.1% of them seen only once. What was sequenced was whole blood. These receptors all stem from an adult who was a healthcare worker with PCR-confirmed SARS-CoV-2 infection or an uninfected control (not recorded which). Both conserved end residues are part of each CDR3. A D gene is named only where the DNA matches it firmly. Some rows have no size entry. The others give once, few or many, or a class for an expanded clone.

v_gene	j_gene	abundance	d_gene	len	CDR3aa	CDR3nt
TRBV6-5	TRBJ2-2	many	-	17	CASQTKTGGSNTGELFF	TGTGCCAGCCAAACCAAGACAGGTGGTTCGAACACCGGGGAGCTGTTTTTT
TRBV6-5	TRBJ2-4	many	-	18	CASSYSIRTVEGKNIQYF	TGTGCCAGCAGTTACTCGATTCGGACGGTTGAAGGCAAAAACATTCAGTACTTC
TRBV18	TRBJ2-1	many	TRBD2	16	CASSPLLSGSADEQFF	TGTGCCAGCTCACCTCTCCTGAGCGGGAGCGCCGATGAGCAGTTCTTC
TRBV7-9	TRBJ2-7	many	-	17	CASSPMIGSDTDYEQYF	TGTGCCAGCAGCCCCATGATAGGGTCAGACACCGACTACGAGCAGTACTTC
TRBV4-2	TRBJ1-1	many	-	15	CASSLRQEVNTEAFF	TGTGCCAGCAGCCTACGACAGGAGGTGAACACTGAAGCTTTCTTT
TRBV7-6	TRBJ1-1	many	TRBD1	14	CASSLVTGDAEAFF	TGTGCCAGCAGCTTAGTGACAGGGGATGCTGAAGCTTTCTTT
TRBV11-2	TRBJ2-1	few	-	13	CASSLDRQNEQFF	TGTGCCAGCAGCTTAGATCGCCAGAATGAGCAGTTCTTC
TRBV6-2/TRBV6-3	TRBJ2-1	many	-	17	CASSPWAGGQPYNEQFF	TGTGCCAGCAGTCCTTGGGCCGGGGGACAGCCCTACAATGAGCAGTTCTTC
TRBV27	TRBJ2-1	once	-	13	CASSRSIFTEQFF	TGTGCCAGCAGTCGGTCGATCTTTACAGAGCAGTTCTTC
TRBV11-3	TRBJ2-1	many	TRBD2	16	CASSPGLAGTEGEQFF	TGTGCCAGCAGCCCCGGACTAGCGGGAACGGAGGGTGAGCAGTTCTTC
TRBV28	TRBJ2-5	many	-	13	CASSASDLETQYF	TGTGCCAGCAGTGCCTCCGACTTGGAGACCCAGTACTTC
TRBV7-6	TRBJ1-2	-	-	13	CASSLGQYYGYTF	TGTGCCAGCAGCTTAGGGCAATACTATGGCTACACCTTC
TRBV19	TRBJ2-1	many	TRBD1	15	CASSWTGGKTNEQFF	TGTGCCAGTAGTTGGACAGGGGGCAAAACGAATGAGCAGTTCTTC
TRBV12-3/TRBV12-4	TRBJ2-3	many	-	15	CASNPGESPTDTQYF	TGTGCCAGCAACCCTGGGGAGAGTCCCACAGATACGCAGTATTTT
TRBV7-2	TRBJ2-2	many	-	15	CASSLAKAFTGELFF	TGTGCCAGCAGCTTAGCAAAGGCTTTCACCGGGGAGCTGTTTTTT
TRBV12-3/TRBV12-4	TRBJ1-5	many	-	15	CASSSGTASNQPQHF	TGTGCCAGCAGTTCCGGGACGGCCAGCAATCAGCCCCAGCATTTT
TRBV6-5	TRBJ2-7	many	TRBD1	14	CASSRITGVTEQYF	TGTGCCAGCAGTCGAATCACAGGGGTTACCGAGCAGTACTTC
TRBV7-9	TRBJ2-7	many	-	13	CASSLGRDYEQYF	TGTGCCAGCAGCTTAGGACGGGACTACGAGCAGTACTTC
TRBV29-1	TRBJ2-7	-	TRBD1	14	CSVTETGRGYEQYF	TGCAGCGTCACCGAGACAGGGAGAGGGTACGAGCAGTACTTC
TRBV7-6	TRBJ2-2	many	-	13	CASVRGVTGELFF	TGTGCCAGCGTTAGGGGGGTCACCGGGGAGCTGTTTTTT
TRBV10-3	TRBJ2-1	many	-	16	CAISETAGTIKDEQFF	TGTGCCATCAGTGAGACAGCGGGCACTATAAAAGATGAGCAGTTCTTC
TRBV5-1	TRBJ2-7	-	-	16	CASSKYRDGGSYEQYF	TGCGCCAGCAGCAAGTATCGGGACGGCGGCTCCTACGAGCAGTACTTC
TRBV28	TRBJ2-6	-	-	14	CASDSYSGANVLTF	TGTGCCAGCGACTCCTACTCTGGGGCCAACGTCCTGACTTTC
TRBV7-2	TRBJ1-1	many	TRBD1	15	CASSVQGAINTEAFF	TGTGCCAGCAGCGTACAGGGGGCTATCAACACTGAAGCTTTCTTT
TRBV11-3	TRBJ2-5	medium-sized	TRBD2	17	CASSPGTSGRAQETQYF	TGTGCCAGCAGCCCCGGGACTAGCGGGAGGGCCCAAGAGACCCAGTACTTC
TRBV7-7	TRBJ2-5	many	-	13	CASSGTVQETQYF	TGTGCTAGCAGCGGGACAGTCCAAGAGACCCAGTACTTC
TRBV5-8	TRBJ2-1	many	-	16	CASSPYGTEGNNEQFF	TGTGCCAGCAGCCCTTACGGGACGGAGGGCAACAATGAGCAGTTCTTC
TRBV10-3	TRBJ1-1	-	-	14	CAISEGEGYTEAFF	TGTGCCATCAGTGAGGGTGAAGGGTACACTGAAGCTTTCTTT
TRBV7-9	TRBJ2-7	-	-	14	CASRSLGQGHEQYF	TGTGCCAGCCGTTCCTTAGGGCAGGGCCACGAGCAGTACTTC
TRBV7-2	TRBJ2-3	many	-	12	CASSLYTDTQYF	TGTGCCAGCAGCTTGTACACAGATACGCAGTATTTT
TRBV7-2	TRBJ2-7	many	-	14	CASSLGGLIHEQYF	TGTGCCAGCAGCTTAGGCGGTCTAATCCACGAGCAGTACTTC
TRBV2	TRBJ2-3	-	TRBD1	15	CASNPGGQGADTQYF	TGTGCCAGCAATCCCGGGGGACAGGGGGCAGATACGCAGTATTTT